The entry below gives a single T cell receptor beta chain sequence along with its context. These data come from a study of blood T cell repertoires in COVID-19. Study context: From the United States, Italy and Spain came samples of acute and convalescent COVID-19. Nucleic acid was either cDNA or gDNA, and it came from T cells, B-cell-depleted T cells, or PBMCs.

Some clones are missing from TCRdb's copy, which holds only in-frame ones; the method was immunoSEQ multiplex PCR. Here the sample spans hundreds of thousands of clones, 85% to 90% being singletons. Adults between about 18 and 89 years of age took part from 24 US areas. People in the exposed group encountered a COVID-19 case within 2 weeks before entering the study. The CDR3 is 16 amino acids. Trimming left V 4 bases short and J 0 bases short, with 13 bases between. The germline V gene has CDR1 SGHRS and CDR2 YFSETQ. J is TRBJ2-2 and V is TRBV5-1, with D tentatively TRBD1 (5 bases). The receptor's source is a man aged 50 or older who had been exposed to COVID-19. The sample was PBMCs or T cells enriched from blood (not recorded which). The CDR3 spells CASSQGRTANTGELFF. The CDR3 nucleotides read TGCGCCAGCAGCCAGGGAAGGACGGCGAACACCGGGGAGCTGTTTTTT.